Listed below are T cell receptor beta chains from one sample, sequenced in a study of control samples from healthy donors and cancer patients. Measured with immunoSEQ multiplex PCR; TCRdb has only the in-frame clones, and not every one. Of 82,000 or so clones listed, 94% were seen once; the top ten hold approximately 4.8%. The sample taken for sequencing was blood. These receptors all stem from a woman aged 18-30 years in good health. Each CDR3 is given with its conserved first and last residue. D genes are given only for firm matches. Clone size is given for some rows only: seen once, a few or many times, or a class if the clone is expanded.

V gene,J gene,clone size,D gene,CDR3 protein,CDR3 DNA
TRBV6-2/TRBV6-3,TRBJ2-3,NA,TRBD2,CASSPSGGGQGISTDTQYF,TGTGCCAGCAGCCCTAGCGGGGGGGGGCAGGGAATTAGCACAGATACGCAGTATTTT
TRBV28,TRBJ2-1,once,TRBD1,CASHSTGTGLYNEQFF,TGTGCCAGCCATTCAACCGGGACAGGGCTTTACAATGAGCAGTTCTTC
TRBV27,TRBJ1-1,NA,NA,CASSWNRMNTEAFF,TGTGCCAGCAGTTGGAACAGAATGAACACTGAAGCTTTCTTT
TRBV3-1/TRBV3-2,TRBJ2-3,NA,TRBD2,CASRQELGGGTSGDTDTQYF,TGTGCCAGCAGACAAGAACTTGGGGGTGGGACTAGCGGGGACACAGATACGCAGTATTTT
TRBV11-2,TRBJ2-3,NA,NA,CASSLDWGATVDTQYF,TGTGCCAGCAGCTTAGATTGGGGAGCCACAGTAGATACGCAGTATTTT
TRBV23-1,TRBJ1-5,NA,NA,CASSQSAGRNQPQHF,TGCGCCAGCAGTCAATCGGCAGGGAGGAATCAGCCCCAGCATTTT
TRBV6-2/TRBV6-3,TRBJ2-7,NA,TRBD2,CASSPLAGGPSPHEQYF,TGTGCCAGCAGCCCTCTAGCGGGAGGGCCAAGTCCCCACGAGCAGTACTTC
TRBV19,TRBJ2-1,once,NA,CASSIADEQFF,TGTGCCAGTAGTATTGCGGATGAGCAGTTCTTC
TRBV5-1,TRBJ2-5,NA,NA,CASSLDLQETQYF,TGCGCCAGCAGCTTGGACCTCCAAGAGACCCAGTACTTC
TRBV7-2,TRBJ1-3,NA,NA,CASSLGTDTIYF,TGTGCCAGCAGCTTGGGTACCGACACCATATATTTT
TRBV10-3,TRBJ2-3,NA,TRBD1,CAISDRRGPAEDTQYF,TGTGCCATCAGTGACCGCAGGGGGCCTGCGGAAGATACGCAGTATTTT
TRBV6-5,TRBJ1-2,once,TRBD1,CASLERQGYGYTF,TGTGCCAGCCTAGAGCGACAGGGGTATGGCTACACCTTC
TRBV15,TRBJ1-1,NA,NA,CATSGRQTTRAEAFF,TGTGCCACCAGCGGAAGACAGACCACCCGAGCTGAAGCTTTCTTT
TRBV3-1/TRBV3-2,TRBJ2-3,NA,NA,CASSQDLDFGVQSTDTQYF,TGTGCCAGCAGCCAAGATCTCGACTTCGGGGTCCAGAGCACAGATACGCAGTATTTT
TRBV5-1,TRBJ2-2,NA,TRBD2,CASSHRTSGDNTGELFF,TGCGCCAGCAGCCACCGGACTAGCGGGGATAACACCGGGGAGCTGTTTTTT
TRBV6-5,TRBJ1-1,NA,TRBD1,CASRQGQAKGAFF,TGTGCCAGCAGGCAGGGACAGGCGAAAGGAGCTTTCTTT
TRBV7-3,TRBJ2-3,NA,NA,CASSHGTDTQYF,TGTGCCAGCAGCCATGGCACAGATACGCAGTATTTT
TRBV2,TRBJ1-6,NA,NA,CASSVAPYNSPLHF,TGTGCCAGCAGTGTTGCACCATATAATTCACCCCTCCACTTT
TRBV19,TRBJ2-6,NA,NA,CASRSYSGANVLTF,TGTGCCAGTCGCAGTTACTCTGGGGCCAACGTCCTGACTTTC
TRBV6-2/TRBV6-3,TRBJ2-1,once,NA,CASSYGAEYEQFF,TGTGCCAGCAGTTACGGGGCCGAATATGAGCAGTTCTTC
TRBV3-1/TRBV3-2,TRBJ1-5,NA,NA,CARKNRPDTGGNQPQHF,TGTGCCAGGAAAAACCGCCCGGACACGGGGGGCAATCAGCCCCAGCATTTT
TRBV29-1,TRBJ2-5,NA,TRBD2,CSVDGTSGTSYQETQYF,TGCAGCGTTGACGGGACTAGCGGGACTTCGTACCAAGAGACCCAGTACTTC
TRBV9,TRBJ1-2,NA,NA,CASSQVGGWPGLYGYTF,TGTGCCAGCAGCCAGGTGGGGGGGTGGCCCGGGCTCTATGGCTACACCTTC
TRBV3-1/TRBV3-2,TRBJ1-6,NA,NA,CASSQGGSYNSPLHF,TGTGCCAGCAGCCAAGGGGGCTCCTATAATTCACCCCTCCACTTT
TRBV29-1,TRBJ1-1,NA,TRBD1,CSVEPGQGAFPEAFF,TGCAGCGTGGAACCCGGACAGGGGGCGTTCCCTGAAGCTTTCTTT
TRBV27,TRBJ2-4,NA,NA,CASSSLQIAKNIQYF,TGTGCCAGCAGTTCTCTACAGATAGCCAAAAACATTCAGTACTTC
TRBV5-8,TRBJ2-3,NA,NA,CASRRRTTDTQYF,TGTGCCAGCAGAAGACGGACCACAGATACGCAGTATTTT
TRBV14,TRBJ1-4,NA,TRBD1,CASSQDPYDREAEKLFF,TGTGCCAGCAGCCAAGATCCTTATGACAGGGAGGCTGAAAAACTGTTTTTT
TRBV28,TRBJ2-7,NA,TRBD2,CASSFKIWTSETYEQYF,TGTGCCAGCAGTTTCAAGATCTGGACTAGCGAGACCTACGAGCAGTACTTC
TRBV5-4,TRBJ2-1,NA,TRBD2,CASSSRTSGGDEQFF,TGTGCCAGCAGCTCGAGGACTAGCGGGGGCGATGAGCAGTTCTTC
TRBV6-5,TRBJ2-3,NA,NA,CASREGIGTQYF,TGTGCCAGCAGAGAGGGTATCGGTACGCAGTATTTT
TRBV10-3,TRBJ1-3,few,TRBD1,CAVSRGLAGNTIYF,TGTGCCGTCTCCAGGGGGTTGGCTGGAAACACCATATATTTT
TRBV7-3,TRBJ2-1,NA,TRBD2,CASSLNAGGLGNEQFF,TGTGCCAGCAGCTTAAATGCGGGGGGCCTCGGGAATGAGCAGTTCTTC
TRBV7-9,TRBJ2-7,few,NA,CASSGEGLRYNEQYF,TGTGCCAGCAGTGGTGAGGGGTTGAGGTATAACGAGCAGTACTTC
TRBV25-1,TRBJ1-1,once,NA,CASSESGRGNTEAFF,TGTGCCAGCAGTGAATCGGGAAGGGGCAACACTGAAGCTTTCTTT
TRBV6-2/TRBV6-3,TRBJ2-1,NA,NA,CASSFASEGSNEQFF,TGTGCCAGCAGTTTTGCTAGCGAGGGTTCGAATGAGCAGTTCTTC
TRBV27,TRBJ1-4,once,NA,CASSPGNPTNQKLFF,TGTGCCAGCAGTCCCGGGAACCCAACCAATCAAAAACTCTTTTTT
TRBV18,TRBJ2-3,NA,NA,CASSTTSTDTQYF,TGTGCCAGCTCAACGACTTCCACAGATACGCAGTATTTT
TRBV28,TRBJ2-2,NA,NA,CASSLAKPTGELFF,TGTGCCAGCAGTTTAGCTAAACCCACCGGGGAGCTGTTTTTT
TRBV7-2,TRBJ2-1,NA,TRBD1,CASSSPTTGPSSYNEQFF,TGTGCCAGCAGCTCGCCGACGACAGGGCCTAGCTCCTACAATGAGCAGTTCTTC
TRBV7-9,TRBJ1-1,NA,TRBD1,CASSLDGRGTTEAFF,TGTGCCAGCAGCTTAGATGGCAGGGGGACCACTGAAGCTTTCTTT
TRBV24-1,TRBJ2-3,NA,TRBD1,CATSDLTGENTQYF,TGTGCCACCAGTGATTTAACAGGGGAGAATACGCAGTATTTT
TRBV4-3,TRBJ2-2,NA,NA,CASSQGRGSGELFF,TGCGCCAGCAGCCAAGGTCGGGGGTCAGGGGAGCTGTTTTTT
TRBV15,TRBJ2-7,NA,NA,CATNPGTGGREQYF,TGTGCCACCAACCCCGGGACTGGGGGTCGAGAGCAGTACTTC
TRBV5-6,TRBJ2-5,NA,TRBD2,CASSLGLAKTQYF,TGTGCCAGCAGCTTAGGACTAGCCAAGACCCAGTACTTC
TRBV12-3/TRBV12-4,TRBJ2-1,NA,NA,CASSRGQERQFF,TGTGCCAGCAGTAGAGGCCAAGAACGCCAGTTCTTC
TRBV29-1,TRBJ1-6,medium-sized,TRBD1,CSATDREGSPLHF,TGCAGCGCTACCGACAGGGAGGGCTCACCCCTCCACTTT
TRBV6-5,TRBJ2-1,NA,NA,CASANTWTENNEQFF,TGTGCCAGCGCAAATACTTGGACAGAGAACAATGAGCAGTTCTTC
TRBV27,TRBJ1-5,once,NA,CASSLSGGQPQHF,TGTGCCAGCAGTTTGTCCGGGGGTCAGCCCCAGCATTTT
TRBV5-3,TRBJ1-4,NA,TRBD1,CARSVWDRNEKLFF,TGTGCCAGAAGCGTTTGGGACAGAAATGAAAAACTGTTTTTT
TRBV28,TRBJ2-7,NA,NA,CASSYTGSPTYEQYF,TGTGCCAGCAGCTATACAGGGTCCCCCACCTACGAGCAGTACTTC
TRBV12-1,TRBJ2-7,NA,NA,CASSFETATSYEQYF,TGTGCCAGCAGCTTTGAGACAGCCACCTCCTACGAGCAGTACTTC